Presented here are 30 T cell receptor beta chains from one specimen sequenced in a study of cytomegalovirus exposure and HLA in healthy donors (dated by TCRdb to about 2017). Library preparation employed the immunoSEQ multiplex PCR assay. A mixture of 60 forward primers for TCR Vbeta segments and 13 reverse primers for TCR Jbeta segments was used in the multiplex PCR. TCRdb mirrors the immuneACCESS table, restricted to in-frame sequences. Some clones are absent from its copies; in checked studies, under half trace to an unresolved V gene, and the reason for the others is unknown. The table for this sample lists about 260,000 clones; roughly four fifths of them were counted only once. Of the sample, about 2% falls within the top ten clones. Material for sequencing was PBMCs. Source of these receptors: a woman between 40 and 50 years old in good health and CMV-seropositive.

The rearrangement joins TRBV6-5 to TRBJ2-1; 14 bases align to TRBD2. The CDR3 loop spans 16 amino acids. Germline-derived CDR1 and CDR2 are MNHEY and SVGAGI. The junction had 4 bases not matched to a gene; V was cut back by 0 bases and J by 9 bases. In DNA, the CDR3 is TGTGCCAGCAGTTACTCGACAGGGACTAGCGGGGGTGAGCAGTTCTTC. Residues: CASSYSTGTSGGEQFF.

The chain uses TRBV28 and TRBJ1-4, with 7 bases identical to TRBD1. Unmatched junction bases numbered 10, after V lost 6 bases and J lost 6 bases. CDR1 MDHEN and CDR2 SYDVKM come from the germline V gene. The CDR3 has 15 amino acids. This CDR3 reads CASRDQGGRDEKLFF. CDR3 DNA: TGTGCCAGCAGGGATCAGGGGGGCAGGGATGAAAAACTGTTTTTT. Looking up the rest from reference TRBV28 and TRBJ1-4 gives the full variable domain: DVKVTQSSRYLVKRTGEKVFLECVQDMDHENMFWYRQDPGLGLRLIYFSYDVKMKEKGDIPEGYSVSREKKERFSLILESASTNQTSMYLCASRDQGGRDEKLFFGSGTQLSVL.

The chain uses TRBV7-9 and TRBJ2-2; 9 nucleotides match TRBD1. The CDR3 consists of 14 residues. Germline V gene data show CDR1 as SEHNR and CDR2 as FQNEAQ (reference sequence). V shed 7 bases, J shed 5 bases, and the junction held 5 bases outside the gene matches. CDR3 residues: CASTTGGRTGELFF. The CDR3 region has the DNA TGTGCCAGCACCACAGGGGGCCGTACCGGGGAGCTGTTTTTT.

The chain employs TRBV29-1 and TRBJ1-1, with unresolved D. Trimming took 4 bases from V and 1 from J, leaving 10 bases between them. Germline assignment: CDR1 SQVTM and CDR2 ANQGSEA. This CDR3 contains 13 residues. The CDR3 loop is CSVGVGENTEAFF. The DNA for the CDR3 is TGCAGCGTTGGGGTCGGGGAGAACACTGAAGCTTTCTTT.

There are a few counts of this clone. V is TRBV4-3 and J is TRBJ2-4; D ambiguous. Trimming removed 0 bases at V and 0 bases at J, with 9 bases between. Per the germline V gene, CDR1 is LGHNA and CDR2 is YSLEER. The CDR3 spans 16 residues. The CDR3: CASSQEVVLAKNIQYF. CDR3 DNA sequence: TGCGCCAGCAGCCAAGAGGTAGTTCTAGCCAAAAACATTCAGTACTTC.

The rearrangement links TRBV7-3 to TRBJ2-2; TRBD1 agrees at 7 bases. This CDR3 is built from 13 residues. V lost 5 bases to trimming and J lost 8 bases; unmatched junction nucleotides: 5. CDR1 SGHTA and CDR2 FQGTGA come from the germline V gene. The CDR3 loop is CASSGTGVGELFF. The DNA for the CDR3 is TGTGCCAGCAGCGGAACAGGGGTTGGGGAGCTGTTTTTT.

The chain couples TRBV19 to TRBJ2-1; 8 bases agree with TRBD2. Germline CDR1 and CDR2: LNHDA and SQIVND (reference sequence). The CDR3 length is 14 residues. J lost 6 bases, V lost 4 bases, and 5 bases had no gene match. CDR3: CASSKTSESNEQFF. Written as DNA, the CDR3 is TGTGCCAGTAGTAAGACTAGCGAGAGCAATGAGCAGTTCTTC.

V and J are TRBV5-1 and TRBJ2-1; TRBD2 aligns across 8 bases. CDR1 and CDR2 (germline): SGHRS, YFSETQ. V was clipped by 7 bases and J by 9 bases; unmatched bases: 12. CDR3 length: 14 amino acids. The CDR3 DNA reads TGCGCCAGCTCTGAGCGAGCGGGAGCGGGTGAGCAGTTCTTC. Residues: CASSERAGAGEQFF.

The count of this clone is one. V usage is TRBV7-2 and J usage is TRBJ2-7; unclear D gene. CDR1 is SGHTA and CDR2 is FQGNSA in the germline V gene. Trimming took 2 bases from V and 3 from J, leaving 11 bases between them. The CDR3 loop spans 14 amino acids. The CDR3 bases are TGTGCCAGCAGCTTACCCCCCCTACTCTACGAGCAGTACTTC. Its protein is CASSLPPLLYEQYF.

The chain uses TRBV1 and TRBJ2-1; the table gives TRBD2 as D, unverified against the DNA. TRBV1 is recorded as a pseudogene. There are 15 residues in the CDR3. The CDR3 DNA reads TGCACCAGCAGCCAGGGGGGTCGGGGGAACAATGAGCAGTTCTTC. This codes for CTSSQGGRGNNEQFF.

This clone was seen just once. J is TRBJ1-6 and V is TRBV9; unclear D gene. The CDR3 contains 15 residues. CDR1 is SGDLS and CDR2 is YYNGEE in the germline V gene. Trimming shortened V by 4 bases and J by 7 bases, and 15 bases separated the two germline ends. CDR3 sequence (DNA): TGTGCCAGCAGCCGCGAACCTACCCCCAATTCACCCCTCCACTTT. Residues: CASSREPTPNSPLHF.

This chain connects TRBV10-3 to TRBJ2-2; 8 bases align to TRBD1. Germline V gene lookup returns CDR1 ENHRY and CDR2 SYGVKD. The V gene end was trimmed by 1 base and the J gene end by 2 bases; junction bases not matched to a gene: 3. CDR3 size: 16 residues. The CDR3 region is CAISEWQGANTGELFF. DNA of the CDR3: TGTGCCATCAGTGAGTGGCAGGGGGCTAACACCGGGGAGCTGTTTTTT.

The rearrangement links TRBV7-9 to TRBJ2-1; weak D call: TRBD1 (5 bases). Trimming stripped 4 bases from V and 8 bases from J, with 12 bases between. In germline, CDR1 is SEHNR, CDR2 FQNEAQ (reference sequence). This CDR3 region has 13 residues. This CDR3 reads CASSWSVRDEQFF. CDR3 in DNA: TGTGCCAGCAGCTGGTCAGTCAGGGATGAGCAGTTCTTC. The complete variable domain, with remaining parts taken from reference TRBV7-9 and TRBJ2-1, reads DTGVSQNPRHKITKRGQNVTFRCDPISEHNRLYWYRQTLGQGPEFLTYFQNEAQLEKSRLLSDRFSAERPKGSFSTLEIQRTEQGDSAMYLCASSWSVRDEQFFGPGTRLTVL.

The chain joins TRBV28 to TRBJ1-1; 8 bases line up with TRBD1. Trimming took 4 bases from V and 5 from J; bases not matched to a gene: 6. This CDR3 spans 14 amino acids. The germline gives CDR1 MDHEN, CDR2 SYDVKM. The CDR3 nucleotides are TGTGCCAGCAGTTCAGGGGGCCTTGGGACTGAAGCTTTCTTT. Protein product: CASSSGGLGTEAFF.

The chain uses TRBV5-4 and TRBJ1-1, with 7 bases that match TRBD1. Looked up from germline, CDR1 is SGHNT and CDR2 is YYREEE (reference sequence). CDR3 size: 14 residues. V shed 3 bases, J shed 2 bases, and the junction held 4 bases outside the gene matches. For the CDR3, the DNA is TGTGCCAGCAGCTGGCACAGGGGAAACACTGAAGCTTTCTTT. This translates into CASSWHRGNTEAFF.

The gene calls are TRBV29-1 and TRBJ2-7; 10 nucleotides line up with TRBD1. CDR1 and CDR2 (germline): SQVTM, ANQGSEA. The CDR3 spans 12 residues. V lost 7 bases to trimming and J lost 5 bases; unmatched junction nucleotides: 5. The CDR3 region has the DNA TGCAGCGCGAGGACAGGGGGAAACGAGCAGTACTTC. Translating it yields CSARTGGNEQYF.

This clone occurred once. The chain employs TRBV21-1 and TRBJ2-2; the table's TRBD2 call for D was not verified on the DNA. TRBV21-1 corresponds to a pseudogene. There are 16 residues in the CDR3. The CDR3 sequence is CASSNRRGRNTGELFF. The CDR3 bases are TGTGCCAGCAGCAACCGAAGAGGCCGGAACACCGGGGAGCTGTTTTTT.

The chain couples TRBV27 to TRBJ2-7; 9 bases map to TRBD1. There are 13 residues in the CDR3. Germline lookup yields CDR1 MNHEY and CDR2 SMNVEV (reference sequence). With V trimmed by 3 bases and J by 8 bases, 5 bases remained unmatched. This CDR3 reads CASSLVGQGQQYF. The CDR3 bases are TGTGCCAGCAGTTTGGTGGGACAGGGACAGCAGTACTTC.

This clone has only one observation. The chain employs TRBV4-3 and TRBJ2-3; TRBD2 aligns across 7 bases. CDR1 LGHNA and CDR2 YSLEER come from the germline V gene. The CDR3 length is 15 residues. V was clipped by 0 bases and J by 5 bases; unmatched bases: 5. The CDR3 region is CASSQDAGARDTQYF. For the CDR3, the DNA is TGCGCCAGCAGCCAAGATGCGGGAGCGAGAGATACGCAGTATTTT.

The chain employs TRBV10-2 and TRBJ2-3; TRBD2 matches 9 bases. Germline-derived CDR1 and CDR2 are WSHSY and SAAADI. CDR3 length: 17 amino acids. V dropped 3 bases and J dropped 4; count of bases not matched to a gene: 11. The CDR3 nucleotides read TGCGCCAGCAGTGATCGTGGGCTAGCGGGATATCCAGATACGCAGTATTTT. This translates into CASSDRGLAGYPDTQYF.

As regards this clone: An end of the junction differs from the germline gene, which may be a read error. The identical CDR3 is also encoded by other nucleotide sequences in the sample. CDR3 sequence reads: CASSPGTSPWGGTGELFF. In DNA form, the CDR3 reads TGTGCCAGTTCACCAGGAACTAGCCCCTGGGGAGGCACCGGGGAGCTGTTTTTT. J is TRBJ2-2 and V is TRBV18; possibly TRBD2 for D (6 bases). Germline CDR1 reads KGHSH; CDR2 reads LQKENI. This CDR3 has 18 amino acids.

J is TRBJ2-7 and V is TRBV7-3; perhaps TRBD2 as D (6 bases). V was pared by 2 bases and J by 0 bases, with 8 bases between. The germline CDR1 and CDR2 sequences are SGHTA and FQGTGA. This CDR3 is built from 14 residues. The CDR3 here is CASSLAGSSYEQYF. In nucleotides, the CDR3 is TGTGCCAGCAGCTTAGCGGGAAGCTCCTACGAGCAGTACTTC.

Remarks on this clone: Germline and junction disagree at one end, which may indicate a read error. The chain carries TRBV7-9 and TRBJ2-2, with 10 nucleotides matching TRBD1. Germline CDR1 and CDR2: SEHNR and FQNEAQ (reference sequence). The CDR3 contains 16 residues. CDR3 protein: CSSILPGGQGSGELFF. The CDR3 DNA reads as TGTTCCAGCATCCTCCCCGGGGGACAGGGGTCCGGGGAGCTGTTTTTT.

V usage is TRBV30 and J usage is TRBJ2-5; 8 nucleotides align to TRBD2. From germline, CDR1 is GTSNPN and CDR2 SVGIG (reference sequence). The CDR3 is made up of 15 amino acids. V dropped 3 bases and J dropped 1; count of bases not matched to a gene: 7. The CDR3 region is CAWSRARGGQETQYF. CDR3 coding DNA: TGTGCCTGGAGCCGAGCCCGGGGGGGCCAAGAGACCCAGTACTTC.

The V and J genes are TRBV5-1 and TRBJ2-3, with TRBD2 matching 8 bases. The V gene's germline CDR1 is SGHRS and CDR2 YFSETQ. The CDR3 covers 16 residues. J lost 4 bases, V lost 0 bases, and 7 bases had no gene match. In nucleotides, the CDR3 is TGCGCCAGCAGCTTGGATTCGGCGGGAGGTTCAGATACGCAGTATTTT. Translated: CASSLDSAGGSDTQYF.

Here the CDR3 reads CASSLSSAGGRPDTQYF. In DNA form, the CDR3 reads TGTGCCAGCAGCTTAAGTTCTGCGGGAGGTAGGCCAGATACGCAGTATTTT. V is TRBV7-8 and J is TRBJ2-3; 8 nucleotides align to TRBD2. The CDR3 has 17 amino acids. J lost 4 bases, V lost 2 bases, and 11 bases had no gene match. The germline CDR1 and CDR2 sequences are SGHVS and FQNEAQ.

The rearrangement links TRBV30 to TRBJ1-1; 8 nucleotides align to TRBD1. Germline-derived CDR1 and CDR2 are GTSNPN and SVGIG (reference sequence). The J segment lost 3 bases and the V segment lost 0 bases, leaving 0 bases of the junction unmatched. The CDR3 loop spans 13 amino acids. As DNA, the CDR3 is TGTGCCTGGAGTGTACAGGGGGACACTGAAGCTTTCTTT. Its translation: CAWSVQGDTEAFF.

This clone was seen only a few times. The CDR3 protein is CASSQAQGGEYEQYF. The CDR3 DNA sequence: TGCGCCAGCAGCCAAGCGCAGGGGGGCGAGTACGAGCAGTACTTC. This chain links TRBV4-3 with TRBJ2-7; tentative D call: TRBD1 (7 bases). V gave up 1 base and J gave up 4 bases, with 14 bases separating them. Germline assignment: CDR1 LGHNA and CDR2 YSLEER. The CDR3 runs to 15 residues.

The rearrangement joins TRBV2 to TRBJ2-3; the match to TRBD2 covers 9 bases. J lost 2 bases, V lost 8 bases, and 2 bases had no gene match. The CDR3 sequence is 13 residues long. Germline V gives CDR1 SNHLY, CDR2 FYNNEI. This chain's CDR3 is CASGTSFTDTQYF. CDR3 in DNA: TGTGCCAGCGGGACTAGCTTCACAGATACGCAGTATTTT.

This clone was observed a few times. This specimen includes other DNA sequences encoding the same CDR3. The rearrangement uses TRBV7-9 and TRBJ1-2; D call uncertain. From germline, CDR1 is SEHNR and CDR2 FQNEAQ (reference sequence). The CDR3 spans 13 residues. V lost 3 bases and J lost 2, with 7 bases in between. The CDR3 coding sequence is TGTGCCAGCAGCTTGGGAGGCAACTATGGCTACACCTTC. This encodes CASSLGGNYGYTF.